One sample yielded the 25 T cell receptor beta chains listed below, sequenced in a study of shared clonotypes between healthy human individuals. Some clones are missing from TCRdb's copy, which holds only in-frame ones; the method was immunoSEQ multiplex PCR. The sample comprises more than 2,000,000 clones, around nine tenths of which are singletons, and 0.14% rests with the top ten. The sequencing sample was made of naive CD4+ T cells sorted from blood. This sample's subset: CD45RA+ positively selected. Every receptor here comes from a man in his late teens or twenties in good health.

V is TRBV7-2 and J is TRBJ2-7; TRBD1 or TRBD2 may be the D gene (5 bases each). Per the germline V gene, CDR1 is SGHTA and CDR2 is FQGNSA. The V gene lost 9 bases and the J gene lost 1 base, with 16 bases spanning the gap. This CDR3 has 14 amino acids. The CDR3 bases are TGTGCCAGTACGGGACGGATGGAATCCTACGAGCAGTACTTC. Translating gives CASTGRMESYEQYF.

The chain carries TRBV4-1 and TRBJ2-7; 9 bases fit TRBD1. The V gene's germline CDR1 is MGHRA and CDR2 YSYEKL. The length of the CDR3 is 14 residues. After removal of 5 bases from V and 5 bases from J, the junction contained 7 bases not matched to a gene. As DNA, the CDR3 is TGCGCCAGCAGCAGGACAGGGGATCTCCACGAGCAGTACTTC. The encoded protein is CASSRTGDLHEQYF.

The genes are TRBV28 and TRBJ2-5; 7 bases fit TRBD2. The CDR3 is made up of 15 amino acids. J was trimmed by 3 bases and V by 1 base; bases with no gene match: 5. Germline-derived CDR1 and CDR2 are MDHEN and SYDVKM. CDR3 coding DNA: TGTGCCAGCAGTTTATTGGCCGGGGGGAAAGAGACCCAGTACTTC. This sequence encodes CASSLLAGGKETQYF.

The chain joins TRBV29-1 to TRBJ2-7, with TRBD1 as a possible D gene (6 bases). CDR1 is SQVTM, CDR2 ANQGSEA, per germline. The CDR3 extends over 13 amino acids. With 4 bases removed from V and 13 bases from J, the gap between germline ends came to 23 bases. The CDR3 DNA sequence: TGCAGCGTTGTAACAGTTCCGGGACAAGGCCAATACTTC. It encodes CSVVTVPGQGQYF.

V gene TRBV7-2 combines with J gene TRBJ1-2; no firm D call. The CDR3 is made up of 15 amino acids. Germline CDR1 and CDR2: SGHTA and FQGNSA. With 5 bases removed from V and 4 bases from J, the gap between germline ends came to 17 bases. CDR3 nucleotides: TGTGCCAGCAGCCTTATGGCGGTGAGCCTCTATGGCTACACCTTC. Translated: CASSLMAVSLYGYTF.

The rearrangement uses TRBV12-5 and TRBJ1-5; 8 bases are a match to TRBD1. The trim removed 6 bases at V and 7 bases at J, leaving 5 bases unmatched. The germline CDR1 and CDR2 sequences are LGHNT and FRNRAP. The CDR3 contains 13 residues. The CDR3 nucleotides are TGTGCTAGTGGCTCAGGGGGCGTGCAGCCCCAGCATTTT. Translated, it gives CASGSGGVQPQHF.

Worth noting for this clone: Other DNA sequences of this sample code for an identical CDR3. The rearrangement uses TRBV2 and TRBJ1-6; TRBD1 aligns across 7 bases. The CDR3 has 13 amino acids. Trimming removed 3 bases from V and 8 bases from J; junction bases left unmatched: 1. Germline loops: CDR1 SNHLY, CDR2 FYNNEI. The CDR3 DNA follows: TGTGCCAGCAGTGAGACAGGGTATTCACCCCTCCACTTT. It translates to CASSETGYSPLHF.

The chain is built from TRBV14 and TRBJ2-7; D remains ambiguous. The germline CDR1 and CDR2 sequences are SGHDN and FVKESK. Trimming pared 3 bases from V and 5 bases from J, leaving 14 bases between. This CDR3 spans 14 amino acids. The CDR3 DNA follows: TGTGCCAGCAGCCAGATTTCCCAGAAGGACGAGCAGTACTTC. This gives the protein CASSQISQKDEQYF.

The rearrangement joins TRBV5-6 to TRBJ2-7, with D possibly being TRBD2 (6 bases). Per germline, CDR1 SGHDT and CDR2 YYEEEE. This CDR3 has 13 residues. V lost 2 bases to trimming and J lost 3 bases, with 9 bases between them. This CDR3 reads CASSFMGGYEQYF. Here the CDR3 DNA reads TGTGCCAGCAGCTTTATGGGGGGCTACGAGCAGTACTTC.

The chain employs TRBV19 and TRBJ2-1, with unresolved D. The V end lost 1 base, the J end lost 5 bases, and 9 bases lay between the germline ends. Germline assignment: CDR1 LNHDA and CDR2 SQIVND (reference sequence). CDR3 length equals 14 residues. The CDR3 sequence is CASSIAHFNNEQFF. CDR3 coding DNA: TGTGCCAGTAGTATAGCTCATTTTAACAATGAGCAGTTCTTC.

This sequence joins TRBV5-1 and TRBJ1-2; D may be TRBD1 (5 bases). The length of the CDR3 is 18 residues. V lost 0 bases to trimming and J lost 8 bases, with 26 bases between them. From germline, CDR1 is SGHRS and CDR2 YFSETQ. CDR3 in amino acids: CASSLEAGLGTSPRGYTF. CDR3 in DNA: TGCGCCAGCAGCTTGGAGGCTGGACTCGGGACGTCACCCCGAGGCTACACCTTC.

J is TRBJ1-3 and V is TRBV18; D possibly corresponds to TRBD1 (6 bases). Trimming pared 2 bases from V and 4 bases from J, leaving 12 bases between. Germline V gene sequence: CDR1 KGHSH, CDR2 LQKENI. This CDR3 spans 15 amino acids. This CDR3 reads CASSPNRERGNTIYF. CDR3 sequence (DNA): TGTGCCAGCTCACCAAACAGGGAGAGAGGAAACACCATATATTTT.

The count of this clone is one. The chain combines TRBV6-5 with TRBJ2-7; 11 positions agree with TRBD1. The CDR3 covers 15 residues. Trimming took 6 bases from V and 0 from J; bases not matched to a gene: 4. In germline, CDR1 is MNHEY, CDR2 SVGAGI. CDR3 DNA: TGTGCCAGCAGATCCGGGACAGGGGGCTCCTACGAGCAGTACTTC. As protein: CASRSGTGGSYEQYF.

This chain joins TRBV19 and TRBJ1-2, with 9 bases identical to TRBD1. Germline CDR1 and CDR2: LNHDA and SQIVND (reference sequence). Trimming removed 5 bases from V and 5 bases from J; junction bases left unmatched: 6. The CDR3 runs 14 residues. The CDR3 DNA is TGTGCCAGTAGTTTCGGACAGGGGATTTATGGCTACACCTTC. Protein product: CASSFGQGIYGYTF.

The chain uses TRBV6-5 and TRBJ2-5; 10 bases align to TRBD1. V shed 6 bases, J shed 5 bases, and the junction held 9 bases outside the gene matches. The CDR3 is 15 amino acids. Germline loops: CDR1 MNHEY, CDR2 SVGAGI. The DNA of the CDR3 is TGTGCCAGCAGCCCCGACAGGGGGCGAGTGGAGACCCAGTACTTC. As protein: CASSPDRGRVETQYF.

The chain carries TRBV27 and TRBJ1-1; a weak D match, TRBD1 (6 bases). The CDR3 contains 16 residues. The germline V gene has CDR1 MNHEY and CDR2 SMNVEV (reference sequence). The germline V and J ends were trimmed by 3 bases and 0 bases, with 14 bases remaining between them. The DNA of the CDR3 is TGTGCCAGCAGTTTGAGGACAGCTGCCTTGAACACTGAAGCTTTCTTT. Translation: CASSLRTAALNTEAFF.

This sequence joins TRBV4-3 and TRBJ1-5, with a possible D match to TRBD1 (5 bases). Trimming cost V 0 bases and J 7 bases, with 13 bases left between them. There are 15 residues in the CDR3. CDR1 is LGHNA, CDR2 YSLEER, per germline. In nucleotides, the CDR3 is TGCGCCAGCAGCCAAGATTGGCAGGGCAGGCAGCCCCAGCATTTT. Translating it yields CASSQDWQGRQPQHF.

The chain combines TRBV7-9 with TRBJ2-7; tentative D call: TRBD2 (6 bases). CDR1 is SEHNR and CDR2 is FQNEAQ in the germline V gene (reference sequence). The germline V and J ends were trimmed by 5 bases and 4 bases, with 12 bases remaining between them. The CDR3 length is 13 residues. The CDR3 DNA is TGTGCCAGCAGCCCGACTAGACAGTACGAGCAGTACTTC. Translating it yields CASSPTRQYEQYF.

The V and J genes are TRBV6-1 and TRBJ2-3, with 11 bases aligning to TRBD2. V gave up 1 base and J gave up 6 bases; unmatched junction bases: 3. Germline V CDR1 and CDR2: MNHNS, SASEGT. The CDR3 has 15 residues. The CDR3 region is CASSEVLAGGDTQYF. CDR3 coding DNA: TGTGCCAGCAGTGAAGTCCTAGCGGGAGGTGATACGCAGTATTTT.

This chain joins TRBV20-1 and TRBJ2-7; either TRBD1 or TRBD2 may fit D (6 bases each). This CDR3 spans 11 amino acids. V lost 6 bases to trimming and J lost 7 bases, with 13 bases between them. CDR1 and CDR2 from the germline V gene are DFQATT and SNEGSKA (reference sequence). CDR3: CSARRGAEQYF. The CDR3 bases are TGCAGTGCCCGAAGGGGGGCAGAGCAGTACTTC.

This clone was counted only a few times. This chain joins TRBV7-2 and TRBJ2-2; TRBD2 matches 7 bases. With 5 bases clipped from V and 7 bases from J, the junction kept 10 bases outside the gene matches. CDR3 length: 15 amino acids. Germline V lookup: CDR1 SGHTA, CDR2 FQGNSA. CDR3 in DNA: TGTGCCAGCAGCCAAGAGGCGGGAGTTATCGGGGAGCTGTTTTTT. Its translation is CASSQEAGVIGELFF.

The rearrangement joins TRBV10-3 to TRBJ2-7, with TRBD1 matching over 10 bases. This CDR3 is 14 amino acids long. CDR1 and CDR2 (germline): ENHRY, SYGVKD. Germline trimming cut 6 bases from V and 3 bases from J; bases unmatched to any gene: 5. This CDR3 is CAIRSGTGVYEQYF. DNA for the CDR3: TGTGCCATCAGATCCGGGACAGGGGTCTACGAGCAGTACTTC.

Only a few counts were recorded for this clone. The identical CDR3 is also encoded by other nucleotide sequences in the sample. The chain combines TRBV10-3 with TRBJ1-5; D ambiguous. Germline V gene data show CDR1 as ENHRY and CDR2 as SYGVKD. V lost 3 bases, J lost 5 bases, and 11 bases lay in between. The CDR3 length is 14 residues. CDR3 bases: TGTGCCATCAGTGAACTATCGGGAGATCAGCCCCAGCATTTT. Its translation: CAISELSGDQPQHF.

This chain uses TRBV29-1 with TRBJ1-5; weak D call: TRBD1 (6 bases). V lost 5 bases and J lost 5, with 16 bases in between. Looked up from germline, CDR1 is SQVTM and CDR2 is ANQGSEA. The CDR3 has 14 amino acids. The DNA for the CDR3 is TGCAGCGTTCAGGTAGGGGGTCTTGATCAGCCCCAGCATTTT. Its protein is CSVQVGGLDQPQHF.

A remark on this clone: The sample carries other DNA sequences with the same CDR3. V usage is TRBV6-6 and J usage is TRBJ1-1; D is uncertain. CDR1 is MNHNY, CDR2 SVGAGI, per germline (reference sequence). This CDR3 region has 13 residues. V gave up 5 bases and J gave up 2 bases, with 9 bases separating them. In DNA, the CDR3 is TGTGCCAGCAGTACTGCGCTCAACACTGAAGCTTTCTTT. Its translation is CASSTALNTEAFF.